Presented here are 28 T cell receptor beta chains from one specimen sequenced in a study of blood T cell repertoires in COVID-19. The method was immunoSEQ multiplex PCR; TCRdb's version includes in-frame clones alone and lacks a portion of them. The repertoire holds about 140,000 clones, with approximately 89% as singletons. The sequencing input was peripheral blood. These TCRs come from a human donor in a cohort sampled during active COVID-19.

CDR3 sequence: CASSISGGQWGEQFF. The CDR3 DNA reads TGTGCCAGCAGCATTAGCGGGGGCCAGTGGGGGGAGCAGTTCTTC. The V gene is TRBV11-1, the J gene TRBJ2-1, with TRBD2 matching over 9 bases. Trimming removed 5 bases from V and 10 bases from J; junction bases left unmatched: 12. Germline CDR1 is SGHAT and CDR2 is FQDESV (reference sequence). This CDR3 contains 15 residues. The full variable domain, completed using reference TRBV11-1 and TRBJ2-1, is EAEVAQSPRYKITEKSQAVAFWCDPISGHATLYWYRQILGQGPELLVQFQDESVVDDSQLPKDRFSAERLKGVDSTLKIQPAELGDSAMYLCASSISGGQWGEQFFGPGTRLTVL.

The genes are TRBV6-5 and TRBJ1-2, with a weak D call TRBD1 (6 bases). The length of the CDR3 is 13 residues. The germline gives CDR1 MNHEY, CDR2 SVGAGI. V dropped 6 bases and J dropped 4 bases, with 12 bases sitting between them. The CDR3, as DNA: TGTGCCAGCAGCCGACAGGAGCTCTATGGCTACACCTTC. This encodes CASSRQELYGYTF.

The chain recombines TRBV18 with TRBJ2-1, with 10 bases that match TRBD2. This CDR3 comprises 16 residues. Per germline, CDR1 KGHSH and CDR2 LQKENI. Trimming took 2 bases from V and 4 from J; bases not matched to a gene: 5. The DNA for the CDR3 is TGTGCCAGCTCACCAAGAGCGGGACTAGCGTACAATGAGCAGTTCTTC. Protein: CASSPRAGLAYNEQFF.

This chain uses TRBV6-5 with TRBJ2-1; tentative D call: TRBD1 (5 bases). This CDR3 comprises 15 residues. V was pared by 2 bases and J by 0 bases, with 8 bases between. Germline V gene lookup returns CDR1 MNHEY and CDR2 SVGAGI. CDR3 nucleotide sequence: TGTGCCAGCAGTTACGACAGATACTCCTACAATGAGCAGTTCTTC. Translating it yields CASSYDRYSYNEQFF.

This chain uses TRBV3-1 (or the pseudogene TRBV3-2) with TRBJ1-2; D is perhaps TRBD1 (5 bases). Germline V gene lookup returns CDR1 LGHDT and CDR2 YNNKEL (reference sequence). The CDR3 covers 15 residues. The ends were cut back, 0 bases at V and 2 bases at J, with 10 bases in the middle. CDR3 residues: CASSQDRGGNYGYTF. In DNA form, the CDR3 reads TGTGCCAGCAGCCAAGATCGGGGGGGGAACTATGGCTACACCTTC.

The J gene is TRBJ2-2, the V gene TRBV7-3, with D perhaps TRBD1 (6 bases). Germline lookup yields CDR1 SGHTA and CDR2 FQGTGA. CDR3 length: 17 amino acids. V was pared by 1 base and J by 4 bases, with 16 bases between. CDR3 DNA sequence: TGTGCCAGCAGCTTAATGCAGGGGTCGGGACGCACCGGGGAGCTGTTTTTT. Amino acids: CASSLMQGSGRTGELFF.

The chain couples TRBV6-5 to TRBJ1-2; no clear D gene. The CDR3 loop spans 14 amino acids. V was clipped by 2 bases and J by 0 bases, with 7 bases between them. The germline V gene encodes CDR1 MNHEY and CDR2 SVGAGI. The CDR3 region is CASSYADPNYGYTF. As DNA, the CDR3 is TGTGCCAGCAGTTACGCAGATCCTAACTATGGCTACACCTTC.

The J gene is TRBJ1-2, the V gene TRBV6-5; tentative D call: TRBD1 (6 bases). This CDR3 has 14 residues. Germline CDR1 is MNHEY and CDR2 is SVGAGI. The V end lost 8 bases, the J end lost 3 bases, and 16 bases lay between the germline ends. The CDR3, as DNA: TGTGCCAGCTCCCTAGTTCAGGGGCACTATGGCTACACCTTC. Translating gives CASSLVQGHYGYTF.

The V and J genes are TRBV6-6 and TRBJ2-7; no firm D call. The germline CDR1 and CDR2 sequences are MNHNY and SVGAGI (reference sequence). V was clipped by 4 bases and J by 0 bases, with 4 bases between them. The CDR3 is made up of 12 amino acids. This CDR3 is CASSSNSYEQYF. CDR3 coding DNA: TGTGCCAGCAGTTCTAACTCCTACGAGCAGTACTTC.

This chain connects TRBV23-1 to TRBJ1-5; 7 nucleotides align to TRBD1. TRBV23-1 is assigned to the ORF class and has an uncertain function. This CDR3 has 15 residues. Germline trimming cut 3 bases from V and 9 bases from J; bases unmatched to any gene: 11. In DNA form, the CDR3 reads TGCGCCAGCAGTCATAAGGACAGGCGCCAGGCGCCCCAGCATTTT. It translates to CASSHKDRRQAPQHF.

The rearrangement joins TRBV27 to TRBJ1-4, with TRBD1 as a possible D gene (6 bases). The germline V gene encodes CDR1 MNHEY and CDR2 SMNVEV (reference sequence). The CDR3 extends over 14 amino acids. Trimming removed 6 bases at V and 7 bases at J, with 15 bases between. CDR3 in DNA: TGTGCCAGCAGCATTACAGGGATGGGTGAAAAACTGTTTTTT. Its translation: CASSITGMGEKLFF.

This chain connects TRBV10-3 to TRBJ1-1; TRBD1 agrees at 8 bases. Trimming took 2 bases from V and 4 from J; bases not matched to a gene: 6. CDR3 size: 15 residues. CDR1 is ENHRY and CDR2 is SYGVKD in the germline V gene. The CDR3 DNA reads TGTGCCATCAGTGAGAGGGGCCAGGGGGCCACTGAAGCTTTCTTT. Translation gives CAISERGQGATEAFF.

The chain is built from TRBV5-4 and TRBJ2-5; 8 nucleotides line up with TRBD1. CDR1 is SGHNT, CDR2 YYREEE, per germline (reference sequence). After removal of 4 bases from V and 3 bases from J, the junction contained 8 bases not matched to a gene. CDR3 length: 15 amino acids. For the CDR3, the DNA is TGTGCCAGCAGCGGCGGGACAGGCCCTAAAGAGACCCAGTACTTC. Its protein is CASSGGTGPKETQYF.

The chain is built from TRBV2 and TRBJ2-5; 7 nucleotides line up with TRBD2. Looked up from germline, CDR1 is SNHLY and CDR2 is FYNNEI. V was pared by 7 bases and J by 0 bases, with 5 bases of the junction left unmatched. This CDR3 contains 14 residues. The CDR3 is CASKWGGNQETQYF. The DNA for the CDR3 is TGTGCCAGCAAATGGGGGGGGAACCAAGAGACCCAGTACTTC.

The chain joins TRBV7-2 to TRBJ2-7, with TRBD1 matching 8 bases. CDR1 and CDR2 from the germline V gene are SGHTA and FQGNSA. There are 15 residues in the CDR3. Germline trimming cut 4 bases from V and 5 bases from J; bases unmatched to any gene: 10. The CDR3 spells CASSSPWTGNHEQYF. The DNA for the CDR3 is TGTGCCAGCAGCTCTCCGTGGACAGGGAACCACGAGCAGTACTTC.

A few counts support this clone. The rearrangement joins TRBV9 to TRBJ1-3; D unclear. The germline gives CDR1 SGDLS, CDR2 YYNGEE. The CDR3 has 16 residues. Trimming left V 0 bases short and J 2 bases short, with 12 bases between. CDR3 region: CASSVAGREAGNTIYF. The CDR3, as DNA: TGTGCCAGCAGCGTAGCCGGGAGGGAGGCTGGAAACACCATATATTTT.

In DNA form, the CDR3 reads TGTGCCAGCAGCTCTAGCGGGGGGGCCCACGAGCAGTACTTC. Protein: CASSSSGGAHEQYF. V gene TRBV13 combines with J gene TRBJ2-7, with 12 bases aligning to TRBD2. Germline trimming cut 4 bases from V and 5 bases from J; bases unmatched to any gene: 3. The CDR3 has 14 amino acids. Germline-derived CDR1 and CDR2 are PRHDT and FYEKMQ (reference sequence).

This clone has only one observation. The J gene is TRBJ2-7, the V gene TRBV11-2, with 7 bases fitting TRBD2. The CDR3 is 16 amino acids. V shed 1 base, J shed 4 bases, and the junction held 10 bases outside the gene matches. Germline V gives CDR1 SGHAT, CDR2 FQNNGV. This chain's CDR3 is CASSLVGGGRAYEQYF. CDR3 DNA: TGTGCCAGCAGCTTAGTCGGCGGGGGAAGGGCTTACGAGCAGTACTTC.

This chain uses TRBV24-1 with TRBJ2-2; maybe TRBD2 (6 bases). V lost 2 bases to trimming and J lost 3 bases, with 6 bases between them. The CDR3 sequence is 14 residues long. Per germline, CDR1 KGHDR and CDR2 SFDVKD. The DNA of the CDR3 is TGTGCCACCAGTGATTGGAGGGACACCGGGGAGCTGTTTTTT. It encodes CATSDWRDTGELFF.

The chain has TRBV5-1 and TRBJ2-6; TRBD1 aligns across 9 bases. Germline V CDR1 and CDR2: SGHRS, YFSETQ. The CDR3 covers 16 residues. V shed 4 bases and J 4 bases; nucleotides not matched to a gene: 6. Here the CDR3 reads CASSPGTGRGANVLTF. As DNA, the CDR3 is TGCGCCAGCAGCCCGGGGACAGGGCGCGGGGCCAACGTCCTGACTTTC.

The gene calls are TRBV7-8 and TRBJ1-2; 7 bases line up with TRBD1. Trimming took 5 bases from V and 0 from J; bases not matched to a gene: 9. In germline, CDR1 is SGHVS, CDR2 FQNEAQ. This CDR3 spans 16 amino acids. CDR3 DNA sequence: TGTGCCAGCAGCCCGGGGGGGACAGCCTCTAACTATGGCTACACCTTC. Encoded protein: CASSPGGTASNYGYTF. Combining the CDR3 with reference TRBV7-8 and TRBJ1-2 gives the whole variable domain GAGVSQSPRYKVAKRGQDVALRCDPISGHVSLFWYQQALGQGPEFLTYFQNEAQLDKSGLPSDRFFAERPEGSVSTLKIQRTQQEDSAVYLCASSPGGTASNYGYTFGSGTRLTVV.

The V gene is TRBV5-5, the J gene TRBJ1-5; 7 nucleotides match TRBD1. The CDR3 sequence is 14 residues long. The V segment lost 4 bases and the J segment 3 bases; nucleotides outside the gene matches: 4. The germline gives CDR1 SGHKS, CDR2 YYEKEE (reference sequence). CDR3 sequence (DNA): TGTGCCAGCAGCCTTGGGACAGCCAATCAGCCCCAGCATTTT. Residues: CASSLGTANQPQHF. Drawing the rest from reference TRBV5-5 and TRBJ1-5, the complete variable domain is DAGVTQSPTHLIKTRGQQVTLRCSPISGHKSVSWYQQVLGQGPQFIFQYYEKEERGRGNFPDRFSARQFPNYSSELNVNALLLGDSALYLCASSLGTANQPQHFGDGTRLSIL.

The CDR3 loop reads CASSEAGLYRGAGGYTF. The CDR3 DNA reads TGTGCCAGCAGTGAAGCAGGGTTATACAGGGGCGCCGGTGGCTACACCTTC. This sequence joins TRBV6-1 and TRBJ1-2; 7 nucleotides align to TRBD1. Germline-derived CDR1 and CDR2 are MNHNS and SASEGT. The CDR3 runs 17 residues. With 0 bases clipped from V and 7 bases from J, the junction kept 14 bases outside the gene matches.

The rearrangement uses TRBV18 and TRBJ2-6; D perhaps matches TRBD2 (5 bases). CDR1 and CDR2 from the germline V gene are KGHSH and LQKENI. This CDR3 comprises 16 residues. The V end was cut by 3 bases, the J end by 2 bases, with 11 bases between. The CDR3 loop reads CASSPRGIPGANVLTF. CDR3 DNA sequence: TGTGCCAGCTCACCGAGAGGGATCCCTGGGGCCAACGTCCTGACTTTC.

This clone was found a few times. The chain combines TRBV30 with TRBJ2-1; D is undetermined. The CDR3 length is 12 residues. With 5 bases removed from V and 6 bases from J, the gap between germline ends came to 11 bases. Germline V CDR1 and CDR2: GTSNPN, SVGIG (reference sequence). CDR3 in amino acids: CAWSRTFNEQFF. DNA for the CDR3: TGTGCCTGGTCGCGAACGTTCAATGAGCAGTTCTTC.

The rearrangement links TRBV30 to TRBJ2-1; 7 bases fit TRBD2. CDR1 GTSNPN and CDR2 SVGIG come from the germline V gene (reference sequence). Germline trimming cut 3 bases from V and 9 bases from J; bases unmatched to any gene: 17. This CDR3 comprises 16 residues. The CDR3 DNA sequence: TGTGCCTGGAGCCCAAAAGGGACGGGGACGGGAGGTGAGCAGTTCTTC. The encoded protein is CAWSPKGTGTGGEQFF.

The chain is built from TRBV6-1 and TRBJ1-1; no definite D call. Trimming removed 2 bases from V and 6 bases from J, with 10 bases in between. This CDR3 is 13 amino acids long. Germline CDR1 reads MNHNS; CDR2 reads SASEGT. CDR3 bases: TGTGCCAGCAGTGAACACGTCCAGGCTGAAGCTTTCTTT. Its protein is CASSEHVQAEAFF.

V usage is TRBV29-1 and J usage is TRBJ1-2; perhaps TRBD1 as D (5 bases). The CDR3 sequence is 12 residues long. Germline lookup yields CDR1 SQVTM and CDR2 ANQGSEA. V was trimmed by 7 bases and J by 3 bases, leaving 12 bases between them. Here the CDR3 reads CSAPGGYYGYTF. The DNA for the CDR3 is TGCAGCGCCCCGGGGGGGTACTATGGCTACACCTTC.